A single sample gave rise to the 9 T cell receptor beta chains below, sequenced in a study of identical twins. TCRdb re-called the 5' RACE reads with MiXCR, one entry per CDR3 protein. The sample lists approximately 300,000 distinct CDR3 sequences, less than 9.5% occurring once. These data also featured in a second study, about yellow fever vaccine responses in identical twins.

The sample taken for sequencing was CD8+ T cells sorted from blood. These receptors came from a young woman in good health.

Remarks on this clonotype: Since a much larger clone is just one base distant, this may be a read error. The J gene is TRBJ1-1, the V gene TRBV6-2 or TRBV6-3; 11 bases match TRBD1. Trimming at V came to 8 bases and at J to 4 bases, leaving 0 bases not matched to a gene. CDR1 and CDR2 (germline): MNHEY, SVGEGT. CDR3 length equals 12 residues. CDR3 coding DNA: TGTGCCAGCGGGACAGGGGGCACTGAAGCTTTCTTT. This encodes CASGTGGTEAFF.

This clonotype was seen many times. The chain has TRBV6-1 and TRBJ1-5; 9 bases are shared with TRBD1. V was pared by 2 bases and J by 7 bases, with 6 bases of the junction left unmatched. The CDR3 covers 15 residues. Germline V gene sequence: CDR1 MNHNS, CDR2 SASEGT. CDR3 sequence (DNA): TGTGCCAGCAGTGAAACAGGGGGCGCGGGGCAGCCCCAGCATTTT. Its translation: CASSETGGAGQPQHF.

This clonotype has a count of ten or more. This sequence joins TRBV5-1 and TRBJ2-7; TRBD2 agrees at 9 bases. There are 13 residues in the CDR3. The ends lost 4 bases at V and 6 bases at J; junction bases unmatched: 5. The germline gives CDR1 SGHRS, CDR2 YFSETQ. The CDR3 DNA reads TGCGCCAGCAGCCCGGGACTAGCTCGCGAGCAGTACTTC. Protein sequence: CASSPGLAREQYF.

The rearrangement joins TRBV7-9 to TRBJ2-3; no firm D call. The CDR3 length is 13 residues. Trimming took off 5 bases at V and 6 bases at J, with 12 bases between the two ends. The germline V gene encodes CDR1 SEHNR and CDR2 FQNEAQ (reference sequence). DNA of the CDR3: TGTGCCAGCAGCCTATGGGGATCGGATACGCAGTATTTT. It translates to CASSLWGSDTQYF.

There are many counts of this clonotype. The chain uses TRBV3-1 and TRBJ2-5; weak D call: TRBD2 (6 bases). This CDR3 has 15 amino acids. From germline, CDR1 is LGHDT and CDR2 YNNKEL (reference sequence). Trimming removed 4 bases from V and 2 bases from J, with 14 bases in between. DNA for the CDR3: TGTGCCAGCAGCCCCCCCGACCGGGAGCAAGAGACCCAGTACTTC. As protein: CASSPPDREQETQYF.

This chain joins TRBV30 and TRBJ2-7; D possibly corresponds to TRBD2 (5 bases). Germline CDR1 reads GTSNPN; CDR2 reads SVGIG (reference sequence). V lost 0 bases and J lost 5, with 11 bases in between. The CDR3 covers 13 residues. This CDR3 is CAWSVLEIDEQYF. The CDR3 DNA reads TGTGCCTGGAGTGTACTAGAGATCGACGAGCAGTACTTC.

The chain uses TRBV11-2 and TRBJ2-1; D is undetermined. The CDR3 is 16 residues long. Germline V gene sequence: CDR1 SGHAT, CDR2 FQNNGV. The V end was cut by 1 base, the J end by 2 bases, with 12 bases between. The CDR3 coding sequence is TGTGCCAGCAGCTTAGCCCGTGCGGTTCCCTACAATGAGCAGTTCTTC. As protein: CASSLARAVPYNEQFF.

This clonotype was seen more than once but under ten times. The chain employs TRBV7-9 and TRBJ2-5; unclear D gene. Germline V CDR1 and CDR2: SEHNR, FQNEAQ (reference sequence). Trimming took off 4 bases at V and 1 base at J, with 13 bases between the two ends. This CDR3 is 15 amino acids long. The CDR3 DNA sequence: TGTGCCAGCAGCTCAACGAGCCTGATCCAAGAGACCCAGTACTTC. This codes for CASSSTSLIQETQYF.

V and J are TRBV7-9 and TRBJ2-3; D is perhaps TRBD2 (6 bases). This CDR3 has 15 amino acids. The ends were cut back, 4 bases at V and 4 bases at J, with 15 bases in the middle. Germline CDR1 is SEHNR and CDR2 is FQNEAQ (reference sequence). This chain's CDR3 is CASSSSRDFSDTQYF. The CDR3 DNA follows: TGTGCCAGCAGCTCATCCCGGGACTTTTCAGATACGCAGTATTTT.